This record concerns one T cell receptor (beta chain) sequence. This clonotype has ten or more counts. Which antigen it targets is not known. No much larger clonotype is one base removed from it; base qualities were not supplied. The junction carries 8 bases between V and J, which are trimmed by 5 bases and 4 bases respectively. The CDR3, from cysteine to phenylalanine, totals 12 residues. Only CDR3 DNA is held: 36 bases, read in frame from base 1. Interpreted using the paper, the treatment or condition label stands for: live attenuated yellow fever vaccine strain. PBMCs were isolated from peripheral blood using a standard Ficoll-Paque protocol. Dynabeads CD4 and CD8 positive selection kits were used to isolate the CD4 and CD8 T-cell fractions. RNA was extracted with TriZol from bulk PBMCs, CD4 and CD8 fractions, and dextramer-positive and dextramer-negative fractions. These data come from a study of T cells after yellow fever vaccination (dated by TCRdb to about 2019). Background on the whole study: The SMART-Seq v4 Ultra Low Input RNA kit was used to prepare libraries from fractions with low cell numbers. To follow T-cell clones before and after both primary and booster YFV17D yellow fever vaccination, bulk TCR alpha and beta repertoires underwent longitudinal sequencing. Two healthy male donors made up the cohort, one aged 18 to 29 years and the other aged 30 to 40 years. Blood was drawn at multiple timepoints before and after primary and secondary immunization, with bulk PBMC replicates and cell subsets isolated. Study-level results and caveats: Only two donors were included in the study, so the extent to which the findings can be generalized is limited. After the booster, most of the clones that had expanded following primary vaccination were detected again (around 97% of CD4 and more than 85% of CD8), which suggests that memory was broadly maintained. A small fraction of clonotypes showed up in both the CD4 and CD8 compartments, probably as a result of convergent recombination. The secondary T-cell response was weaker than the primary response but faster, peaking on day 5 instead of day 15. FACS-sorted repertoires could contain abundant contaminating clonotypes from the bulk population, so computational filtering was required.

TCR cDNA was synthesized by 5'RACE template switching, which introduced a universal primer site and unique molecular identifiers. cDNA synthesis was primed from both the TCR alpha and TCR beta constant segments. Library amplification used two PCR steps, and the second PCR step added sample barcodes and sequencing adapters. Sequencing of the libraries was done on either Illumina HiSeq 2500 (2x100 bp) or NovaSeq (2x150 bp). The paper's data handling went like this. MIGEC was used to demultiplex reads and collapse the reads into UMI consensus sequences, and MiXCR was used for V(D)J alignment. Clonotypes responding to the vaccine were identified with edgeR on replicate PBMC samples, with the criteria of FDR below 0.01 and a log2 fold change above 5 up to day 15. Bulk clonotypes were assigned CD4 or CD8 identity according to which sequenced CD4 or CD8 repertoire held them at higher abundance. TCRdb passed the public sequencing reads through fastp at Q25 and MiXCR, retaining productive beta sequences. All rows with the same CDR3 protein become a single entry with the most common DNA and genes. The V and J calls shown here were made by TCRdb, not taken from the authors' results. The sample records about 240,000 distinct CDR3 sequences, about 7% of which are singletons. In total, the top ten clones hold approximately 0.85% of the sample.

The sample consisted of CD4+ T cells sorted from PBMCs, taken 15 days after the yellow fever booster vaccination. The sequence was collected from a man under 40 who received the YFV17D yellow fever vaccine. This chain is built from TRBV12-3 or TRBV12-4 and TRBJ1-1; the D gene cannot be named for sure. The nucleotide sequence reads as follows: TGTGCCAGCAGTGTTCGGGGCACTGAAGCTTTCTTT. The resulting protein is CASSVRGTEAFF.